This section outlines one TCR beta chain sequence together with its context. V gave up 3 bases and J gave up 2 bases; unmatched junction bases: 4. Germline loops: CDR1 LGHDT, CDR2 YNNKEL (reference sequence). The CDR3 extends over 15 amino acids. This specimen comes from a study of blood T cell repertoires in COVID-19. Clones were sequenced by immunoSEQ multiplex PCR, and TCRdb holds only the in-frame ones, with some missing. The sample holds around 140,000 clones, about nine tenths seen once. The genes are TRBV3-1 (or the pseudogene TRBV3-2) and TRBJ1-3; 7 positions match TRBD1. The sequencing input was PBMCs or T cells enriched from blood (not recorded which). The receptor comes from a woman aged 40 to 50 who had been exposed to COVID-19. The CDR3, as DNA: TGTGCCAGCAGCCACCAGACAGGGACTGGAAACACCATATATTTT. Its translation: CASSHQTGTGNTIYF.